The rows below give T cell receptor beta chains drawn from one sample of a study of shared clonotypes between healthy human individuals. Profiled with immunoSEQ multiplex PCR; TCRdb holds only in-frame clones, not every one. Among millions of clones listed, 90% to 95% were seen once. The sample consisted of naive CD4+ T cells from PBMCs. The receptors originated from a young man in good health. Some clones in this sample may be carry-over from other donors' samples. CDR3s include the opening cysteine and the closing phenylalanine or tryptophan. The order of the fields is clone size, D gene, V gene, J gene, CDR3 DNA, CDR3 protein. A D gene is named only where the DNA matches it firmly. Only part of the rows carry a size: once, few, many, or a class if the clone is expanded.

clone size: .
D gene: .
V gene: TRBV5-1
J gene: TRBJ2-7
CDR3 DNA: TGCGCCAGCAGCCGGGGGAACACAGGAATGAACTACGAGCAGTACTTC
CDR3 protein: CASSRGNTGMNYEQYF

clone size: .
D gene: TRBD2
V gene: TRBV2
J gene: TRBJ2-4
CDR3 DNA: TGTGCCAGCAGTGGTCTAGCGGGAGACATTCAGTACTTC
CDR3 protein: CASSGLAGDIQYF

clone size: .
D gene: .
V gene: TRBV9
J gene: TRBJ2-1
CDR3 DNA: TGTGCCAGCAGCGCGACAGGTCAAGCCTATGAGCAGTTCTTC
CDR3 protein: CASSATGQAYEQFF

clone size: .
D gene: TRBD1
V gene: TRBV5-1
J gene: TRBJ1-4
CDR3 DNA: TGCGCCAGCAGCTTGTTGGGCAGGGGGCAAAAACTGTTTTTT
CDR3 protein: CASSLLGRGQKLFF

clone size: .
D gene: .
V gene: TRBV7-2
J gene: TRBJ2-4
CDR3 DNA: TGTGCCAGCAGCTTAGCGTCCGGACAGCCCATTCAGTACTTC
CDR3 protein: CASSLASGQPIQYF

clone size: .
D gene: TRBD1
V gene: TRBV28
J gene: TRBJ1-1
CDR3 DNA: TGTGCCAGCAGTGGGTTGATTGGGACAGGGGGTCACACTGAAGCTTTCTTT
CDR3 protein: CASSGLIGTGGHTEAFF

clone size: .
D gene: .
V gene: TRBV19
J gene: TRBJ1-3
CDR3 DNA: TGTGCCAGTAGTTATCGGGGCGGGGGCTCTGGAAACACCATATATTTT
CDR3 protein: CASSYRGGGSGNTIYF

clone size: .
D gene: .
V gene: TRBV28
J gene: TRBJ2-7
CDR3 DNA: TGTGCCAGCAGTTCCGTTAGGTCGGAGCAGTACTTC
CDR3 protein: CASSSVRSEQYF

clone size: .
D gene: .
V gene: TRBV29-1
J gene: TRBJ2-3
CDR3 DNA: TGCAGCGTTGAAGATCTGGCCGCAGATACGCAGTATTTT
CDR3 protein: CSVEDLAADTQYF

clone size: .
D gene: .
V gene: TRBV5-5
J gene: TRBJ1-3
CDR3 DNA: TGTGCCAGCAGCGCCCAAGGCTCTGGAAACACCATATATTTT
CDR3 protein: CASSAQGSGNTIYF

clone size: .
D gene: .
V gene: TRBV6-1
J gene: TRBJ1-2
CDR3 DNA: TGTGCCAGCAGTGAACAGGTAGGGGACGGATCCCGCTATGGCTACACCTTC
CDR3 protein: CASSEQVGDGSRYGYTF

clone size: once
D gene: TRBD2
V gene: TRBV9
J gene: TRBJ2-3
CDR3 DNA: TGTGCCAGCAGCGTACTAGCGGGAGGGCCCACAGATACGCAGTATTTT
CDR3 protein: CASSVLAGGPTDTQYF

clone size: .
D gene: TRBD1
V gene: TRBV5-4
J gene: TRBJ1-2
CDR3 DNA: TGTGCCAGCAGCCTAATTGGGACAGGGAATATCTATGGCTACACCTTC
CDR3 protein: CASSLIGTGNIYGYTF

clone size: .
D gene: .
V gene: TRBV5-6
J gene: TRBJ2-1
CDR3 DNA: TGTGCCAGCAGCTTAATGCCGTCGGGAGCCGTTAATGAGCAGTTCTTC
CDR3 protein: CASSLMPSGAVNEQFF

clone size: .
D gene: TRBD2
V gene: TRBV5-1
J gene: TRBJ2-1
CDR3 DNA: TGCGCCAGCAGCTTGGTGACTAGCTCTGCCTACAATGAGCAGTTCTTC
CDR3 protein: CASSLVTSSAYNEQFF

clone size: .
D gene: .
V gene: TRBV29-1
J gene: TRBJ2-7
CDR3 DNA: TGCAGCGTTGGGGACGTCCAGGGGGAGCAGTACTTC
CDR3 protein: CSVGDVQGEQYF

clone size: .
D gene: TRBD1
V gene: TRBV2
J gene: TRBJ1-1
CDR3 DNA: TGTGCCACTACAGGGGTTGGGATGAACACTGAAGCTTTCTTT
CDR3 protein: CATTGVGMNTEAFF

clone size: .
D gene: .
V gene: TRBV20-1
J gene: TRBJ2-7
CDR3 DNA: TGCAGTGCTAGAAGGTCCGGCGAGCAGTACTTC
CDR3 protein: CSARRSGEQYF

clone size: .
D gene: .
V gene: TRBV19
J gene: TRBJ1-4
CDR3 DNA: TGTGCCAGTACGCAGTTCTTCAAGGTTGATGAAAAACTGTTTTTT
CDR3 protein: CASTQFFKVDEKLFF

clone size: once
D gene: TRBD2
V gene: TRBV6-1
J gene: TRBJ2-7
CDR3 DNA: TGTGCCAGCAGTTTGGTTAGCGGGGCCTACGAGCAGTACTTC
CDR3 protein: CASSLVSGAYEQYF

clone size: .
D gene: .
V gene: TRBV11-2
J gene: TRBJ2-7
CDR3 DNA: TGTGCCAGCAGCTCCACGGGCTACGAGCAGTACTTC
CDR3 protein: CASSSTGYEQYF

clone size: .
D gene: .
V gene: TRBV28
J gene: TRBJ1-3
CDR3 DNA: TGTGCCAGCAGACGTACAGGGCTCAGAAACACCATATATTTT
CDR3 protein: CASRRTGLRNTIYF

clone size: .
D gene: .
V gene: TRBV9
J gene: TRBJ2-3
CDR3 DNA: TGTGCCAGCAGCGTAGAGTCAGGGGTGGATACGCAGTATTTT
CDR3 protein: CASSVESGVDTQYF

clone size: .
D gene: TRBD1
V gene: TRBV6-1
J gene: TRBJ2-5
CDR3 DNA: TGTGCCAGCAGTCCTCGGACAGGGGAAGAGACCCAGTACTTC
CDR3 protein: CASSPRTGEETQYF

clone size: .
D gene: TRBD1
V gene: TRBV6-6
J gene: TRBJ1-2
CDR3 DNA: TGTGCCAGCAGCCGCCGACAGGGGGCGATTGGCTACACCTTC
CDR3 protein: CASSRRQGAIGYTF

clone size: .
D gene: .
V gene: TRBV19
J gene: TRBJ1-3
CDR3 DNA: TGTGCCAGCGCGGACCAGTCTAGCTCTGGAAACACCATATATTTT
CDR3 protein: CASADQSSSGNTIYF

clone size: .
D gene: .
V gene: TRBV6-6
J gene: TRBJ2-7
CDR3 DNA: TGTGCCAGCAGTTCCGGACGCACCTACGAGCAGTACTTC
CDR3 protein: CASSSGRTYEQYF

clone size: .
D gene: TRBD2
V gene: TRBV10-3
J gene: TRBJ2-7
CDR3 DNA: TGTGCCATCAAACCGGCAGCGGGAGGTGACTACGAGCAGTACTTC
CDR3 protein: CAIKPAAGGDYEQYF

clone size: .
D gene: TRBD2
V gene: TRBV7-2
J gene: TRBJ2-7
CDR3 DNA: TGTGCCAGCAGCTTAACCAGCGGGATTCTCTCCTACGAGCAGTACTTC
CDR3 protein: CASSLTSGILSYEQYF

clone size: .
D gene: TRBD2
V gene: TRBV6-5
J gene: TRBJ2-4
CDR3 DNA: TGTGCCAGCAGCCAAAGCGGGAGAAGTGTCATTCAGTACTTC
CDR3 protein: CASSQSGRSVIQYF

clone size: .
D gene: TRBD1
V gene: TRBV28
J gene: TRBJ2-1
CDR3 DNA: TGTGCCATCCGAACCCAAGGGGGCACCAGGGGCTACAATGAGCAGTTCTTC
CDR3 protein: CAIRTQGGTRGYNEQFF

clone size: .
D gene: TRBD1
V gene: TRBV30
J gene: TRBJ2-2
CDR3 DNA: TGTGCCTGGAGCCCGGGACAGGGCAACACCGGGGAGCTGTTTTTT
CDR3 protein: CAWSPGQGNTGELFF

clone size: .
D gene: .
V gene: TRBV7-3
J gene: TRBJ2-7
CDR3 DNA: TGTGCCAGCAGCTTATTAGGGGGTGGCGAGCAGTACTTC
CDR3 protein: CASSLLGGGEQYF

clone size: once
D gene: .
V gene: TRBV7-2
J gene: TRBJ1-5
CDR3 DNA: TGTGCCAGCAGCGTCGGCGGACCCCAGCATTTT
CDR3 protein: CASSVGGPQHF

clone size: .
D gene: .
V gene: TRBV28
J gene: TRBJ2-7
CDR3 DNA: TGTGCCACCTCGAATTGGCGACGATCTGGCGAGCAGTACTTC
CDR3 protein: CATSNWRRSGEQYF

clone size: .
D gene: TRBD1
V gene: TRBV18
J gene: TRBJ1-1
CDR3 DNA: TGTGCCAGCTCGAAAGGACAGGGACCCGACACTGAAGCTTTCTTT
CDR3 protein: CASSKGQGPDTEAFF

clone size: .
D gene: .
V gene: TRBV7-9
J gene: TRBJ2-2
CDR3 DNA: TGTGCCAGCAGCTTAATTCCCGGGCATGGCACCGGGGAGCTGTTTTTT
CDR3 protein: CASSLIPGHGTGELFF

clone size: once
D gene: TRBD2
V gene: TRBV2
J gene: TRBJ2-7
CDR3 DNA: TGTGCCAGCAGTGGACTAGCGGCACTTCAGTACTTC
CDR3 protein: CASSGLAALQYF

clone size: .
D gene: TRBD2
V gene: TRBV2
J gene: TRBJ2-1
CDR3 DNA: TGTGCCAGCAGCCTAACACTAGCGGGAGGTATCTACAATGAGCAGTTCTTC
CDR3 protein: CASSLTLAGGIYNEQFF

clone size: .
D gene: TRBD2
V gene: TRBV5-1
J gene: TRBJ2-7
CDR3 DNA: TGCGCCAGCAGCCCCGGACTAGATTACGAGCAGTACTTC
CDR3 protein: CASSPGLDYEQYF

clone size: few
D gene: .
V gene: TRBV30
J gene: TRBJ2-6
CDR3 DNA: TGTGCCTGGAGACTCTCTGGGGCCAACGTCCTGACTTTC
CDR3 protein: CAWRLSGANVLTF

clone size: .
D gene: .
V gene: TRBV28
J gene: TRBJ2-6
CDR3 DNA: TGTGCCAGTCTACTCAGCTCTGGGGCCAACGTCCTGACTTTC
CDR3 protein: CASLLSSGANVLTF

clone size: .
D gene: .
V gene: TRBV7-6
J gene: TRBJ2-5
CDR3 DNA: TGTGCCAGCAGCTTAGATCAGGGCGACAGCGGGACCCAGTACTTC
CDR3 protein: CASSLDQGDSGTQYF

clone size: .
D gene: .
V gene: TRBV7-8
J gene: TRBJ2-3
CDR3 DNA: TGTGCCAGCAGCACCATAGCGGATTATCCAGATACGCAGTATTTT
CDR3 protein: CASSTIADYPDTQYF

clone size: once
D gene: .
V gene: TRBV19
J gene: TRBJ2-2
CDR3 DNA: TGTGCCAGTAGGCGGGCTTCGGGACTTACGAACACCGGGGAGCTGTTTTTT
CDR3 protein: CASRRASGLTNTGELFF

clone size: .
D gene: TRBD1
V gene: TRBV9
J gene: TRBJ2-7
CDR3 DNA: TGTGCCAGCAGCGCTGGGGACAGGGTGAGCTACGAGCAGTACTTC
CDR3 protein: CASSAGDRVSYEQYF

clone size: once
D gene: .
V gene: TRBV5-1
J gene: TRBJ2-7
CDR3 DNA: .
CDR3 protein: CASSFGPGPPGEQYF

clone size: .
D gene: .
V gene: TRBV7-2
J gene: TRBJ2-7
CDR3 DNA: TGTGCCAGCAGCTTAGTGGCTCCGAGCTCCTACGAGCAGTACTTC
CDR3 protein: CASSLVAPSSYEQYF

clone size: once
D gene: TRBD2
V gene: TRBV2
J gene: TRBJ2-5
CDR3 DNA: TGTGCCAGCGGACCCACTAGCGGGAAAGAGACCCAGTACTTC
CDR3 protein: CASGPTSGKETQYF

clone size: .
D gene: .
V gene: TRBV30
J gene: TRBJ2-7
CDR3 DNA: TGTGCCTGGAGTGCGACAAGTCACCTCTACGAGCAGTACTTC
CDR3 protein: CAWSATSHLYEQYF

clone size: .
D gene: .
V gene: TRBV6-6
J gene: TRBJ1-3
CDR3 DNA: TGTGCCAGCAGTCTAGGTATGGCGGTTGGAAACACCATATATTTT
CDR3 protein: CASSLGMAVGNTIYF

clone size: .
D gene: .
V gene: TRBV28
J gene: TRBJ1-2
CDR3 DNA: TGTGCCAGCAGTTTGTACGGGAGAAACTATGGCTACACCTTC
CDR3 protein: CASSLYGRNYGYTF

clone size: .
D gene: .
V gene: TRBV5-1
J gene: TRBJ1-5
CDR3 DNA: TGCGCCAGCAGCTCAGGGATGGGCAATCAGCCCCAGCATTTT
CDR3 protein: CASSSGMGNQPQHF

clone size: .
D gene: TRBD1
V gene: TRBV6-1
J gene: TRBJ2-7
CDR3 DNA: TGTGCCAGCAGTTCACGACAGGGAATCGGGTCAGAGCAGTACTTC
CDR3 protein: CASSSRQGIGSEQYF

clone size: .
D gene: .
V gene: TRBV28
J gene: TRBJ1-2
CDR3 DNA: TGTGCCAGCAGTTTGATACAGGAGCGTGGCTACACCTTC
CDR3 protein: CASSLIQERGYTF

clone size: .
D gene: .
V gene: TRBV5-1
J gene: TRBJ1-4
CDR3 DNA: TGCGCCAGCAGCGTAAGGACGGTCCGGAGTGACGAAAAACTGTTTTTT
CDR3 protein: CASSVRTVRSDEKLFF

clone size: few
D gene: .
V gene: TRBV28
J gene: TRBJ1-1
CDR3 DNA: TGTGCCAGCAGTTCCCCGGGACGGAATATGAACACTGAAGCTTTCTTT
CDR3 protein: CASSSPGRNMNTEAFF

clone size: few
D gene: .
V gene: TRBV19
J gene: TRBJ1-1
CDR3 DNA: TGTGCCAGTAGTGTTGACAGATCCACTGAAGCTTTCTTT
CDR3 protein: CASSVDRSTEAFF

clone size: once
D gene: .
V gene: TRBV18
J gene: TRBJ2-5
CDR3 DNA: TGTGCCAGCTCACCGTTAACCCCGGAGTACCAAGAGACCCAGTACTTC
CDR3 protein: CASSPLTPEYQETQYF

clone size: .
D gene: TRBD1
V gene: TRBV5-6
J gene: TRBJ2-3
CDR3 DNA: TGTGCCAGCAGCCTAGGACAGGGGAGCACAGATACGCAGTATTTT
CDR3 protein: CASSLGQGSTDTQYF